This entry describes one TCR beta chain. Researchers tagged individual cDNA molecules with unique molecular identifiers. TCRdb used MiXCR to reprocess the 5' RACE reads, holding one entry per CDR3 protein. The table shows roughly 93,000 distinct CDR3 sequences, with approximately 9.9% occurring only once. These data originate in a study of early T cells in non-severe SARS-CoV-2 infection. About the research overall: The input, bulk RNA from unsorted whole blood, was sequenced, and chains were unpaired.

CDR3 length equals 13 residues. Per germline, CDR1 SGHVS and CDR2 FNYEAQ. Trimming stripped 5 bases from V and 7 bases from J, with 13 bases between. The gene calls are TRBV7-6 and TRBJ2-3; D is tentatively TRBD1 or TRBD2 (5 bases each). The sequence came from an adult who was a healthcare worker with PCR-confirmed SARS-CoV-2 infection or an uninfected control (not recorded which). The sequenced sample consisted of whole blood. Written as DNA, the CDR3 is TGTGCCAGCAGCCTTGCCGGGACCAATACGCAGTATTTT. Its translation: CASSLAGTNTQYF.